This entry lists 23 T cell receptor beta chains sequenced from one sample in a study of long-term antiretroviral therapy in people with HIV (dated by TCRdb to the early 2020s). The immunoSEQ hsTCRB v3.0 assay was used at survey level resolution to sequence the TRB variable region. TCRdb's version of the immuneACCESS table is confined to in-frame rearrangements and falls short of the full clone set. An unresolved V gene accounts for under half of the shortfall where checked; the remainder is of unknown origin. Recorded for this sample are 13,000 to 15,000 clones; over 75% of them occurred a single time. Approximately 10% of the sample is taken by the ten largest. The sequencing here drew on unsorted PBMCs, taken 6.2 years after starting antiretroviral therapy. The receptors were sampled from a man in his forties with HIV.

The chain has TRBV2 and TRBJ2-2, with 9 nucleotides matching TRBD1. Germline lookup yields CDR1 SNHLY and CDR2 FYNNEI. Losses at the gene ends were 2 bases for V and 2 bases for J; bases not matched to a gene: 12. This CDR3 contains 19 residues. The CDR3 region is CASSESGENRGPNTGELFF. The CDR3 DNA is TGTGCCAGCAGTGAATCGGGGGAAAACAGGGGGCCCAACACCGGGGAGCTGTTTTTT.

The chain is built from TRBV9 and TRBJ2-1, with D unclear. The CDR3 runs 12 residues. Trimming shortened V by 4 bases and J by 10 bases, and 12 bases separated the two germline ends. Germline V lookup: CDR1 SGDLS, CDR2 YYNGEE. The CDR3 DNA sequence: TGTGCCAGCAGCCCTCAGTATTTCGAGCAGTTCTTC. Its translation: CASSPQYFEQFF.

V gene TRBV6-5 combines with J gene TRBJ1-1; 8 positions match TRBD1. Germline CDR1 reads MNHEY; CDR2 reads SVGAGI. There are 15 residues in the CDR3. The ends lost 6 bases at V and 0 bases at J; junction bases unmatched: 6. The CDR3, as DNA: TGTGCCAGCAGCGCGGACAGGGCCTTGAACACTGAAGCTTTCTTT. Translating it yields CASSADRALNTEAFF.

V and J are TRBV10-3 and TRBJ1-1; D unresolved. Germline CDR1 is ENHRY and CDR2 is SYGVKD. The ends were cut back, 3 bases at V and 1 base at J, with 9 bases in the middle. CDR3 size: 14 residues. In DNA form, the CDR3 reads TGTGCCATCAGTGAAGGAGGAGGGAACACTGAAGCTTTCTTT. Translating it yields CAISEGGGNTEAFF.

The rearrangement links TRBV9 to TRBJ2-2; TRBD2 agrees at 7 bases. Germline V CDR1 and CDR2: SGDLS, YYNGEE. V lost 3 bases and J lost 4; bases outside the gene matches: 6. The CDR3 runs to 15 residues. CDR3 region: CASSALAAITGELFF. Written as DNA, the CDR3 is TGTGCCAGCAGCGCCCTAGCGGCAATCACCGGGGAGCTGTTTTTT.

J is TRBJ2-1 and V is TRBV5-1; the match to TRBD1 covers 9 bases. Trimming at V came to 1 base and at J to 7 bases, leaving 3 bases not matched to a gene. The CDR3 runs to 14 residues. Germline V gene sequence: CDR1 SGHRS, CDR2 YFSETQ. This chain's CDR3 is CASSLTGGQNEQFF. DNA of the CDR3: TGCGCCAGCAGCTTGACAGGGGGCCAAAATGAGCAGTTCTTC.

The gene calls are TRBV25-1 and TRBJ2-6; D may be TRBD1 or TRBD2 (5 bases each). This CDR3 spans 14 amino acids. V was cut by 6 bases and J by 11 bases, with 17 bases left in between. Germline values: CDR1 MGHDK, CDR2 SYGVNS. In nucleotides, the CDR3 is TGTGCCAGCAGCCCCGGCGGGCAGGGCTACGTCCTGACTTTC. Encoded protein: CASSPGGQGYVLTF.

The chain couples TRBV7-2 to TRBJ2-5; D call uncertain. The CDR3 loop spans 13 amino acids. V gave up 2 bases and J gave up 5 bases, with 9 bases separating them. From germline, CDR1 is SGHTA and CDR2 FQGNSA. The CDR3 protein is CASSLYIGETQYF. The CDR3 DNA reads TGTGCCAGCAGCTTATATATTGGGGAGACCCAGTACTTC.

V gene TRBV18 combines with J gene TRBJ2-5; D is uncertain. There are 13 residues in the CDR3. Germline CDR1 reads KGHSH; CDR2 reads LQKENI. Trimming removed 3 bases at V and 5 bases at J, with 10 bases between. The CDR3 DNA follows: TGTGCCAGCTCACCTGGTTCGGTGGAGACCCAGTACTTC. This encodes CASSPGSVETQYF.

This sequence joins TRBV19 and TRBJ2-5; D gene uncertain. Germline CDR1 reads LNHDA; CDR2 reads SQIVND (reference sequence). The V end lost 2 bases, the J end lost 3 bases, and 7 bases lay between the germline ends. CDR3 length: 13 residues. The CDR3 bases are TGTGCCAGTAGTATAATGAACAAAGAGACCCAGTACTTC. Translating it yields CASSIMNKETQYF.

This chain links TRBV18 with TRBJ1-5; D ambiguous. The CDR3 is 14 amino acids. Germline V gene sequence: CDR1 KGHSH, CDR2 LQKENI. Trimming took 4 bases from V and 0 from J, leaving 7 bases between them. This CDR3 is CASSLSNSNQPQHF. CDR3 in DNA: TGTGCCAGCTCACTCAGCAATAGCAATCAGCCCCAGCATTTT.

This chain joins TRBV30 and TRBJ1-1; D is undetermined. The CDR3 covers 12 residues. The V gene's germline CDR1 is GTSNPN and CDR2 SVGIG (reference sequence). V lost 3 bases and J 6 bases, leaving 11 bases between the germline ends. The CDR3 DNA is TGTGCCTGGAGCGAGCCTTACCCTGAAGCTTTCTTT. Residues: CAWSEPYPEAFF.

This sequence joins TRBV9 and TRBJ2-5; TRBD2 matches at 10 bases. CDR1 is SGDLS and CDR2 is YYNGEE in the germline V gene. V trimming: 0 bases; J trimming: 2 bases; junction bases outside the gene matches: 1. This CDR3 contains 15 residues. The CDR3 DNA is TGTGCCAGCAGCGTAGGGACTAGCGGACAAGAGACCCAGTACTTC. This encodes CASSVGTSGQETQYF.

J is TRBJ1-3 and V is TRBV7-2; no clear D. Looked up from germline, CDR1 is SGHTA and CDR2 is FQGNSA. This CDR3 contains 12 residues. Trimming removed 3 bases at V and 4 bases at J, with 4 bases between. Written as DNA, the CDR3 is TGTGCCAGCAGCTTTGAAGGAAACACCATATATTTT. Its protein is CASSFEGNTIYF.

The chain uses TRBV20-1 and TRBJ2-1; no clear D. There are 11 residues in the CDR3. CDR1 DFQATT and CDR2 SNEGSKA come from the germline V gene (reference sequence). Trimming took 4 bases from V and 4 from J, leaving 5 bases between them. CDR3 nucleotides: TGCAGTGCTACCTGGTACAATGAGCAGTTCTTC. Translated, it gives CSATWYNEQFF.

The V call is TRBV7-2, the J call TRBJ2-2, with a weak D call TRBD2 (6 bases). The V gene's germline CDR1 is SGHTA and CDR2 FQGNSA. The CDR3 has 16 residues. The germline V and J ends were trimmed by 7 bases and 0 bases, with 15 bases remaining between them. The DNA for the CDR3 is TGTGCCAGCACCAAAACCGGGACTGCGAACACCGGGGAGCTGTTTTTT. It specifies CASTKTGTANTGELFF.

The chain carries TRBV4-1 and TRBJ2-7; D may be TRBD1 (5 bases). The germline gives CDR1 MGHRA, CDR2 YSYEKL. The CDR3 loop spans 16 amino acids. Trimming pared 0 bases from V and 0 bases from J, leaving 12 bases between. In DNA form, the CDR3 reads TGCGCCAGCAGCCAAGATCCCTACAGGAGCTCCTACGAGCAGTACTTC. The encoded protein is CASSQDPYRSSYEQYF.

The rearrangement links TRBV29-1 to TRBJ2-2; 14 nucleotides match TRBD2. V lost 5 bases to trimming and J lost 4 bases; unmatched junction nucleotides: 3. CDR3 length equals 15 residues. Germline-derived CDR1 and CDR2 are SQVTM and ANQGSEA. CDR3 sequence: CSVLGTSGSTGELFF. The CDR3 nucleotides read TGCAGCGTTTTAGGGACTAGCGGGAGCACCGGGGAGCTGTTTTTT.

The chain links TRBV15 to TRBJ2-6; D might be TRBD1 (5 bases). CDR3 length equals 19 residues. Germline lookup yields CDR1 LNHNV and CDR2 YYDKDF (reference sequence). Trimming pared 1 base from V and 0 bases from J, leaving 16 bases between. The CDR3 nucleotides read TGTGCCACCAGCAGAGTTATGACAGCTATCGGCTCTGGGGCCAACGTCCTGACTTTC. Translating gives CATSRVMTAIGSGANVLTF.

This chain joins TRBV27 and TRBJ2-7, with a tentative D call TRBD1 (6 bases). The CDR3 runs to 13 residues. The germline V and J ends were trimmed by 5 bases and 5 bases, with 13 bases remaining between them. Germline V gene sequence: CDR1 MNHEY, CDR2 SMNVEV (reference sequence). The CDR3 spells CASSRNTGNEQYF. In DNA form, the CDR3 reads TGTGCCAGCAGTCGTAATACAGGGAACGAGCAGTACTTC.

This clone appeared a single time. This chain links TRBV5-1 with TRBJ2-2; D gene ambiguous. This CDR3 has 13 residues. V lost 0 bases and J lost 5, with 5 bases in between. Germline-derived CDR1 and CDR2 are SGHRS and YFSETQ. The CDR3, as DNA: TGCGCCAGCAGCTTGGGGCCGACCGGGGAGCTGTTTTTT. This encodes CASSLGPTGELFF.

This chain uses TRBV11-2 with TRBJ2-2, with D possibly being TRBD2 (6 bases). Germline V lookup: CDR1 SGHAT, CDR2 FQNNGV. The CDR3 runs 16 residues. The V end was cut by 1 base, the J end by 1 base, with 10 bases between. CDR3 region: CASSLAGSGNTGELFF. The CDR3 DNA sequence: TGTGCCAGCAGCTTAGCGGGTAGCGGGAACACCGGGGAGCTGTTTTTT.

J is TRBJ1-4 and V is TRBV5-6; 9 bases agree with TRBD1. J gave up 6 bases and V 2 bases, and 5 bases lay outside the gene matches. The CDR3 runs 15 residues. CDR1 is SGHDT, CDR2 YYEEEE, per germline. This CDR3 reads CASSLQGASDEKLFF. The DNA for the CDR3 is TGTGCCAGCAGCTTACAGGGGGCTTCGGATGAAAAACTGTTTTTT.